The rows below give T cell receptor beta chains drawn from one sample of a study of shared clonotypes between healthy human individuals. Generated by immunoSEQ multiplex PCR, the TCRdb table keeps only in-frame clones and is missing some. The profile shows 550,000 to 850,000 clones, roughly 72% of them singletons. What was sequenced was memory CD4+ T cells sorted from blood. The receptors stem from a woman between 25 and 40 years old in good health. Each CDR3 is given with its conserved first and last residue. A D gene is named only where the DNA matches it firmly. Clone size appears in some rows only: once, few, many, or a class for an expanded clone.

V gene	D gene	J gene	clone size	CDR3 DNA	CDR3 protein
TRBV7-2	-	TRBJ1-4	few	TGTGCCAGCAGCTTACAGGGAAGGAATGAAAAACTGTTTTTT	CASSLQGRNEKLFF
TRBV6-9	TRBD2	TRBJ2-1	-	TGTGCCAGCAGGAAAATCCAGCGGGAGTCAACTGAGCAGTTCTTC	CASRKIQRESTEQFF
TRBV14	TRBD2	TRBJ2-3	-	TGTGCCAGCAGCCAACATACGGCTAGCGGGAAACTCGGCACAGATACGCAGTATTTT	CASSQHTASGKLGTDTQYF
TRBV9	-	TRBJ1-2	-	TGTGCCAGCAGCGTAGCAGGGGCCAACTATGGCTACACCTTC	CASSVAGANYGYTF
TRBV7-2	-	TRBJ2-2	few	TGTGCCAGCAGCGCCCATCTCCTCCAGGGCACCGGGGAGCTGTTTTTT	CASSAHLLQGTGELFF
TRBV4-1	TRBD2	TRBJ2-1	many	TGCGCCAGCAGCCAAGCGAATATGGGACTAGCAACTAATGAGCAGTTCTTC	CASSQANMGLATNEQFF
TRBV7-2	-	TRBJ2-7	-	TGTGCCAGCAGAGACGGAGGAGCCAACTCCTACGAGCAGTACTTC	CASRDGGANSYEQYF
TRBV5-1	TRBD2	TRBJ2-1	-	TGCGCCAGTGGACTAGCGGTCGGTTATGAGCAGTTCTTC	CASGLAVGYEQFF
TRBV28	-	TRBJ1-2	-	TGTGCCAGCAGTTCAGGTCCGGGGGCGGCGGGCTACACCTTC	CASSSGPGAAGYTF
TRBV5-5	-	TRBJ2-5	-	TGTGCCAGCACCGAAGCACAGGGAAGGAAGACCCAGTACTTC	CASTEAQGRKTQYF
TRBV11-2	TRBD2	TRBJ2-1	once	TGTGCCAGCAGCCCACGGACTAGCGAGTACAATGAGCAGTTCTTC	CASSPRTSEYNEQFF
TRBV30	TRBD2	TRBJ2-1	-	TGTGCCTGGAGTACCTCCTCCGGGACTAGCGGGAGATGGGGATACAATGAGCAGTTCTTC	CAWSTSSGTSGRWGYNEQFF
TRBV28	-	TRBJ2-7	-	TGTGCCAGCAGTTTATCCCCAGGATACGAGCAGTACTTC	CASSLSPGYEQYF
TRBV28	-	TRBJ1-1	few	TGTGCCAGCACCGACTCCTTGACCCGAAGGACTGAAGCTTTCTTT	CASTDSLTRRTEAFF
TRBV2	TRBD1	TRBJ1-5	-	TGTGCCAGCAGTGCAAAGGGACAGCCGAATCAGCCCCAGCATTTT	CASSAKGQPNQPQHF
TRBV7-9	TRBD2	TRBJ2-3	-	TGTGCCAGCAGCCTATCTGGGGGGGTTTCCACAGATACGCAGTATTTT	CASSLSGGVSTDTQYF
TRBV5-1	-	TRBJ2-3	-	TGCGCCAGCAGCTACCCCGGGCCCACAGATACGCAGTATTTT	CASSYPGPTDTQYF
TRBV4-1	-	TRBJ1-5	-	TGCGCCAGCAGCCAAGTATCCGGGGTCAATCAGCCCCAGCATTTT	CASSQVSGVNQPQHF
TRBV5-1	TRBD1	TRBJ2-7	-	TGCGCCAGCAGCTTCGGACAGGTGGGCGAGCAGTACTTC	CASSFGQVGEQYF
TRBV18	TRBD2	TRBJ2-1	-	TGTGCCAGCTCACCACAAGAGGTCGGGGGGGGATACAATGAGCAGTTCTTC	CASSPQEVGGGYNEQFF
TRBV6-1	-	TRBJ1-2	-	TGTGCCAGCAGTGAACATGTAAGGGTTCATGGCTACACCTTC	CASSEHVRVHGYTF
TRBV7-9	TRBD2	TRBJ2-5	-	TGTGCCAGCAGCTCCGGGACTAGCGGCCAAGAGACCCAGTACTTC	CASSSGTSGQETQYF
TRBV7-9	-	TRBJ1-2	many	TGTGCCAGCAGTAAAGATGAGGATGGCTACACCTTC	CASSKDEDGYTF
TRBV30	TRBD1	TRBJ2-1	-	TGTGCCTGGGCCGGGACAGTCCTTTTAGGGGAGCAGTTCTTC	CAWAGTVLLGEQFF
TRBV13	TRBD1	TRBJ2-3	-	TGTGCCAGCAGCCGAACGGGACAGGGTAAAGTCACAGATACGCAGTATTTT	CASSRTGQGKVTDTQYF
TRBV4-2	TRBD1	TRBJ2-3	-	TGTGCCAGCAGCCAAGATGTGGGCCGGAGACAGGGAAACACAGATACGCAGTATTTT	CASSQDVGRRQGNTDTQYF
TRBV2	-	TRBJ2-7	once	TGTGCCAGCAGTGGGGCAGTCACCTACGAGCAGTACTTC	CASSGAVTYEQYF
TRBV11-2	-	TRBJ2-5	-	TGTGCCAGCAGCCACCCCTTGGAGACCCAGTACTTC	CASSHPLETQYF
TRBV19	-	TRBJ1-3	-	TGTGCCAGTAGTACAAGGGGGGGCCAAGTCTCTGGAAACACCATATATTTT	CASSTRGGQVSGNTIYF
TRBV2	-	TRBJ1-5	-	TGTGCCAGCAGTGAACACAGGGGCAATCAGCCCCAGCATTTT	CASSEHRGNQPQHF
TRBV28	-	TRBJ1-2	-	TGTGCCAGCAGTTCCGGGACAAGCTACGTTTCCAACTATGGCTACACCTTC	CASSSGTSYVSNYGYTF
TRBV19	-	TRBJ1-5	many	TGTGCCAGCAGTGAGGGGGGCGGCAATCAGCCCCAGCATTTT	CASSEGGGNQPQHF
TRBV7-2	TRBD2	TRBJ2-5	few	TGTGCCAGCAGCTCCGGGACTAGCGGGAGGGAGACCCAGTACTTC	CASSSGTSGRETQYF
TRBV7-2	-	TRBJ1-5	few	TGTGCCAGCAGCTTCGGGGATCAGCCCCAGCATTTT	CASSFGDQPQHF
TRBV18	-	TRBJ2-7	many	TGTGCCAGCTCATCAAAGACGACAAAGGGTTATTATGGGGGAGACGAGCAGTACTTC	CASSSKTTKGYYGGDEQYF
TRBV27	-	TRBJ2-5	-	TGTGCCAGCAGTCCGGGACTTTTATCCGGGGAGACCCAGTACTTC	CASSPGLLSGETQYF
TRBV9	TRBD1	TRBJ2-7	-	TGTGCCAGCAGCGTAGCCGACAGGGTTAACGAGCAGTACTTC	CASSVADRVNEQYF
TRBV5-8	-	TRBJ1-5	-	TGTGCCAGCAGCTTGATGGCAGGGGCTAGCAATCAGCCCCAGCATTTT	CASSLMAGASNQPQHF
TRBV21-1	-	TRBJ2-7	many	TGTGCCAGCAGCATCTCGGGACAGGGGAGGTACGAGCAGTACTTC	CASSISGQGRYEQYF
TRBV7-3	TRBD2	TRBJ2-3	-	TGTGCCAGCAGCTCGGGACTAGCGGGACTCACAGATACGCAGTATTTT	CASSSGLAGLTDTQYF
TRBV6-4	-	TRBJ1-1	-	TGTGCCAGCAGTGACTCGAGTCTGAACACTGAAGCTTTCTTT	CASSDSSLNTEAFF
TRBV29-1	TRBD2	TRBJ2-1	-	TGCAGCGCCGCCGGGACTAGCGGGATCGGGCAGTTCTTC	CSAAGTSGIGQFF
TRBV14	-	TRBJ1-2	-	TGTGCCAGCAGCCAAGCACTATCCAGGGTGTCTGATGGCTACACCTTC	CASSQALSRVSDGYTF
TRBV5-1	TRBD2	TRBJ2-7	-	TGCGCCAGCAGCTTTAGCGGGAGGGCCGACGAGCAGTACTTC	CASSFSGRADEQYF
TRBV7-2	TRBD2	TRBJ2-3	-	TGTGCCAGCAGCCCCGGACTAGCGTACCGCACAGATACGCAGTATTTT	CASSPGLAYRTDTQYF